Presented here are 14 T cell receptor beta chains from one specimen sequenced in a study of T cell repertoires in cytomegalovirus infection. One entry per CDR3 protein, called by TCRdb with MiXCR from the reads. The data show about 770,000 distinct CDR3 sequences, 25% to 30% seen once. No antigens are known for them. The source material was cultured CD8+ T cells from PBMCs, sampled from culture after CMV antigen stimulation. All receptors derive from a human donor in good health (CMV status not recorded). Some clones in this sample may be carry-over from other donors' samples.

This chain uses TRBV27 with TRBJ1-5; no clear D gene. The V and J ends lost 7 bases and 5 bases respectively, with 15 bases between them. CDR1 is MNHEY and CDR2 is SMNVEV in the germline V gene (reference sequence). This CDR3 is 14 amino acids long. The CDR3 nucleotides read TGTGCCAGCAACCCTCTCGGGCCCTATCAGCCCCAGCATTTT. Translating gives CASNPLGPYQPQHF.

This clonotype came up a few times. The rearrangement links TRBV27 to TRBJ1-5; D might be TRBD1 (5 bases). Trimming left V 4 bases short and J 6 bases short, with 13 bases between. In germline, CDR1 is MNHEY, CDR2 SMNVEV (reference sequence). The CDR3 loop spans 14 amino acids. CDR3 amino acids: CASSSLGGVQPQHF. Written as DNA, the CDR3 is TGTGCCAGCAGTTCCCTTGGGGGGGTTCAGCCCCAGCATTTT.

As to this clonotype: At one end, the junction sequence differs from germline, possibly due to a read error. This chain joins TRBV6-2 or TRBV6-3 and TRBJ2-2; D is undetermined. The CDR3 runs 12 residues. Germline V gene data show CDR1 as MNHEY and CDR2 as SVGEGT. The CDR3 nucleotides are TGTGCCAGCAGTTACCGGGCAGTTCCGGCGACTTTT. Translation gives CASSYRAVPATF.

This clonotype was detected ten times or more. The V gene is TRBV7-8, the J gene TRBJ1-6, with 7 bases identical to TRBD1. Looked up from germline, CDR1 is SGHVS and CDR2 is FQNEAQ. This CDR3 has 15 amino acids. V shed 5 bases and J 4 bases; nucleotides not matched to a gene: 5. CDR3 in DNA: TGTGCCAGCAGCATACCGGGACAGTATAATTCACCCCTCCACTTT. Translation gives CASSIPGQYNSPLHF.

The gene calls are TRBV7-9 and TRBJ2-5; D unresolved. The CDR3 is made up of 15 amino acids. V lost 2 bases and J lost 0, with 10 bases in between. The germline gives CDR1 SEHNR, CDR2 FQNEAQ (reference sequence). CDR3 sequence: CASSLSATHQETQYF. The CDR3 DNA reads TGTGCCAGCAGCTTAAGCGCAACCCACCAAGAGACCCAGTACTTC.

There are a few counts of this clonotype. V and J are TRBV6-5 and TRBJ1-2, with D unresolved. Trimming took off 2 bases at V and 4 bases at J, with 29 bases between the two ends. Germline CDR1 MNHEY, CDR2 SVGAGI. The CDR3 totals 20 residues. The CDR3 loop is CASSYGGRGPESLPLYGYTF. In nucleotides, the CDR3 is TGTGCCAGCAGTTACGGTGGGCGTGGGCCAGAGAGCCTCCCCCTCTATGGCTACACCTTC.

In its sample, this clonotype was seen many times. The chain links TRBV12-3 or TRBV12-4 to TRBJ2-7; 8 bases fit TRBD1. CDR3 length: 12 amino acids. Unmatched junction bases numbered 0, after V lost 4 bases and J lost 4 bases. CDR3 region: CASSYRGYEQYV. The DNA of the CDR3 is TGTGCCAGCAGTTACAGGGGGTACGAGCAGTACGTC.

The chain couples TRBV2 to TRBJ1-1; 11 bases are a match to TRBD1. Germline CDR1 is SNHLY and CDR2 is FYNNEI. The junction had 10 bases not matched to a gene; V was cut back by 6 bases and J by 7 bases. The CDR3 has 15 residues. CDR3 region: CASRPMDRGQVEAFF. CDR3 coding DNA: TGTGCCAGCAGACCCATGGACAGGGGGCAGGTTGAAGCTTTCTTT.

This clonotype was observed a few times. This sequence joins TRBV6-6 and TRBJ2-3, with TRBD1 matching over 7 bases. Germline values: CDR1 MNHNY, CDR2 SVGAGI (reference sequence). V shed 6 bases, J shed 4 bases, and the junction held 13 bases outside the gene matches. This CDR3 region has 16 residues. The CDR3 DNA reads as TGTGCCAGCAGCGATCCGGGACAGAGGAACCCAGATACGCAGTATTTT. Its protein product is CASSDPGQRNPDTQYF.

The genes are TRBV6-1 and TRBJ2-7; D is uncertain. The CDR3 consists of 11 residues. V lost 3 bases and J lost 6, with 6 bases in between. The germline gives CDR1 MNHNS, CDR2 SASEGT. The CDR3 nucleotides read TGTGCCAGCAGTGACTTGCGCGAGCAGTACTTC. As protein: CASSDLREQYF.

The rearrangement joins TRBV29-1 to TRBJ2-1, with a weak D call TRBD1 (6 bases). This CDR3 region has 13 residues. CDR1 is SQVTM, CDR2 ANQGSEA, per germline. V shed 8 bases and J shed 4 bases, with 15 bases lying between them. The DNA for the CDR3 is TGCAGCCTTTGGGACATCCCTTACAATGAGCAGTTCTTC. Amino acid sequence: CSLWDIPYNEQFF.

This clonotype showed up just a few times. The chain couples TRBV11-2 to TRBJ2-7; weak D call: TRBD1 (5 bases). Deletions cut 4 bases from V and 2 bases from J, with 18 bases between. Germline V gene lookup returns CDR1 SGHAT and CDR2 FQNNGV. CDR3 length: 16 residues. The CDR3: CASSSFVDKPTYEQYF. CDR3 nucleotides: TGTGCCAGCAGCTCGTTCGTGGACAAGCCCACCTACGAGCAGTACTTC.

The rearrangement uses TRBV2 and TRBJ2-7, with TRBD1 identical over 7 bases. Trimming cost V 4 bases and J 0 bases; bases outside gene matches: 3. CDR3 length: 14 residues. CDR1 is SNHLY and CDR2 is FYNNEI in the germline V gene. In DNA form, the CDR3 reads TGTGCCAGCAGTGGGGGGACAGTCTCCTACGAGCAGTACGTC. The encoded protein is CASSGGTVSYEQYV.

The rearrangement joins TRBV6-1 to TRBJ1-5, with a possible D match to TRBD1 (5 bases). CDR3 length: 15 amino acids. The germline V gene has CDR1 MNHNS and CDR2 SASEGT. V was pared by 5 bases and J by 1 base, with 12 bases between. The CDR3 nucleotides read TGTGCCAGCAGTTCACGGGGGAGAAGCAATCAGCCCCAGCATTTT. It translates to CASSSRGRSNQPQHF.